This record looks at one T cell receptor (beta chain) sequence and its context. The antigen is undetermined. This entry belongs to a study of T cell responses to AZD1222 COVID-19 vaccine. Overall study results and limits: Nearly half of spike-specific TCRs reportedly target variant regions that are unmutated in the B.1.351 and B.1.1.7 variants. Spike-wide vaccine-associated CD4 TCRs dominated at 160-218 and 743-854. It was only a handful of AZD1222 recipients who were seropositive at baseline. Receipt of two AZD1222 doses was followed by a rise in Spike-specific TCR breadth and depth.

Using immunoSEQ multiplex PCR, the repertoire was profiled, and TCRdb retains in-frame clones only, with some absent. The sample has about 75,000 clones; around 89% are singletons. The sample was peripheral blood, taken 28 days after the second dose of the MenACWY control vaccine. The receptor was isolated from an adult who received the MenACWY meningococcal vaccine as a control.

CDR3 sequence (DNA): TGTGCCAGCAGTGCCACCGTTGGGGGGCAAACGAGCTCTGGAAACACCATATATTTT. The encoded protein is CASSATVGGQTSSGNTIYF. The genes are TRBV6-1 and TRBJ1-3, with a possible D match to TRBD1 (6 bases). The germline CDR1 and CDR2 sequences are MNHNS and SASEGT. There are 19 residues in the CDR3. Trimming removed 4 bases at V and 0 bases at J, with 22 bases between.